Given below is one T cell receptor (beta chain) in context. Its target is unknown. Gene names denote mouse genes. The read gets to within 1 residue of the CDR3 end, and the germline J gene fills in the rest. Trimming removed 5 bases at V and 3 bases at J, with 5 bases between. The CDR3 is 11 amino acids. Germline assignment: CDR1 NNHDY and CDR2 SYVADS. Generated by immunoSEQ multiplex PCR, the TCRdb table keeps only in-frame clones and is missing some. Of approximately 47,000 clones detected, around 67% appear once; the ten largest clones hold under 0.9%. This entry belongs to a study of tissue T cells after allogeneic stem cell transplantation. General study findings and limits: Only a limited share of tissue TCRs appeared in blood or spleen. Shared clones across patients were few; motif clustering revealed tissue-specific shared signatures.

Sequencing was carried out using sorted cells pooled from one or two spleens. This receptor was taken from a pool of C57BL/6 mice in good health. The chain carries TRBV13-3 and TRBJ1-1, with no clear D. CDR3 in amino acids: CASRTDTEVFF. CDR3 bases read: TGTGCCAGCAGGACTGACACAGAAGTCTTC.